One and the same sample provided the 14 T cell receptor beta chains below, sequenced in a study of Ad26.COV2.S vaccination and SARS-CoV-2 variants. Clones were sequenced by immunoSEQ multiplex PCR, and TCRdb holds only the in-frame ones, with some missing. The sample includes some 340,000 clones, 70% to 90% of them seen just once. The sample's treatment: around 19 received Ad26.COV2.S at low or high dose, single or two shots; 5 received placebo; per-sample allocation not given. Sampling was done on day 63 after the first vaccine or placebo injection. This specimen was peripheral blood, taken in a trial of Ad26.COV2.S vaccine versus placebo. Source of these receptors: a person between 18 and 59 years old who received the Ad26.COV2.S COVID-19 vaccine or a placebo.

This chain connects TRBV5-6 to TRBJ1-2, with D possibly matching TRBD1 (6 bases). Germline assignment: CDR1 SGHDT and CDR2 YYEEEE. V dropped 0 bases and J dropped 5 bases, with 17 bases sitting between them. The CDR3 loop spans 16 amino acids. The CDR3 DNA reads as TGTGCCAGCAGCTTGGTAAGGACAGTAGGCCGGTATGGCTACACCTTC. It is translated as CASSLVRTVGRYGYTF.

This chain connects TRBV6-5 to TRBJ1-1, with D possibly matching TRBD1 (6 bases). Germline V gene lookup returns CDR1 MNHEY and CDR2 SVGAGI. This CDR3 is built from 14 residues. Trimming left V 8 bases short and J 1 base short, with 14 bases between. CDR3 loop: CASVGGAKNTEAFF. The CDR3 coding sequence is TGTGCCAGCGTCGGGGGGGCTAAGAACACTGAAGCTTTCTTT.

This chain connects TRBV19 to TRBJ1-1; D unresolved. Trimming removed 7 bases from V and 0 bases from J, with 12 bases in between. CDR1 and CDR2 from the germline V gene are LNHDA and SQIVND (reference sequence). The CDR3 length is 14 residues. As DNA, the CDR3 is TGTGCCAGTAATCTCCAGAACATGAACACTGAAGCTTTCTTT. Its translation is CASNLQNMNTEAFF.

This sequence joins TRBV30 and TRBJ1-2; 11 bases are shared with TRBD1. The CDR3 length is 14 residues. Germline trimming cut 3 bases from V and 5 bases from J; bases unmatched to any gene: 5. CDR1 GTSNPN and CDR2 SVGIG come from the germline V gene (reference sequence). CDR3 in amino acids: CAWRDRGLSYGYTF. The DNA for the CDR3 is TGTGCCTGGAGGGACAGGGGGCTTTCGTATGGCTACACCTTC.

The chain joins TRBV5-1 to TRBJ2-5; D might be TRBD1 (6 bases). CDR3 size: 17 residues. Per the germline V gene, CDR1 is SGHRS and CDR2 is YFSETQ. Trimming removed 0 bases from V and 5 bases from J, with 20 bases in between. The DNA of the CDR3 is TGCGCCAGCAGCTTGGAAGGGACAACTAAACCGTGGGAGACCCAGTACTTC. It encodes CASSLEGTTKPWETQYF. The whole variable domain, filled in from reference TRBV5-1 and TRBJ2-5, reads KAGVTQTPRYLIKTRGQQVTLSCSPISGHRSVSWYQQTPGQGLQFLFEYFSETQRNKGNFPGRFSGRQFSNSRSEMNVSTLELGDSALYLCASSLEGTTKPWETQYFGPGTRLLVL.

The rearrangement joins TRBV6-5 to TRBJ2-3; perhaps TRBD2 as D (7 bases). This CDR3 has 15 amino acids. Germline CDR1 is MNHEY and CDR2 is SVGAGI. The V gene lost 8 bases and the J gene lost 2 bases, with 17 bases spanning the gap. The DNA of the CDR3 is TGTGCCAGCCTCGACGTGGGGGGGCCCACAGATACGCAGTATTTT. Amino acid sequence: CASLDVGGPTDTQYF.

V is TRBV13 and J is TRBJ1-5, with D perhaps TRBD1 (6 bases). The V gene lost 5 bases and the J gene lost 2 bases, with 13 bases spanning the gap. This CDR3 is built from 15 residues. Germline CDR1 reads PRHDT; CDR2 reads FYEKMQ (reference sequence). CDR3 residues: CASSLRGEGNQPQHF. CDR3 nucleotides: TGTGCCAGCAGCCTCAGGGGAGAGGGCAATCAGCCCCAGCATTTT.

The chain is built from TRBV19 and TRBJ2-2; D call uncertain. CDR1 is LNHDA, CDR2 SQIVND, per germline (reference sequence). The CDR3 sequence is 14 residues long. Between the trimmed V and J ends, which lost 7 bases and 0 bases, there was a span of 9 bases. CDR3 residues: CASIRNPNTGELFF. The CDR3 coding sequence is TGTGCCAGTATTCGGAACCCGAACACCGGGGAGCTGTTTTTT. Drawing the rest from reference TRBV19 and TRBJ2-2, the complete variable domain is DGGITQSPKYLFRKEGQNVTLSCEQNLNHDAMYWYRQDPGQGLRLIYYSQIVNDFQKGDIAEGYSVSREKKESFPLTVTSAQKNPTAFYLCASIRNPNTGELFFGEGSRLTVL.

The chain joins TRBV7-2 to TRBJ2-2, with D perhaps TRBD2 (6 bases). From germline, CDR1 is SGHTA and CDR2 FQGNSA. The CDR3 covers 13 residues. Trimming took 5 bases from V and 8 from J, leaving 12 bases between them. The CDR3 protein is CASSPRRAGELFF. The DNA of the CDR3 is TGTGCCAGCAGCCCCCGGAGGGCGGGGGAGCTGTTTTTT.

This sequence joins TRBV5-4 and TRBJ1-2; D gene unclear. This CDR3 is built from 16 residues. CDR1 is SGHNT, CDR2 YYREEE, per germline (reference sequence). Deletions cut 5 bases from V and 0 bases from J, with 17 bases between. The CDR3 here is CASSTPAGPSNYGYTF. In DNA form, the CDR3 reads TGTGCCAGCAGTACTCCAGCTGGGCCGTCTAACTATGGCTACACCTTC. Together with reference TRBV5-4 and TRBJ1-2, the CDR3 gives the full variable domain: ETGVTQSPTHLIKTRGQQVTLRCSSQSGHNTVSWYQQALGQGPQFIFQYYREEENGRGNFPPRFSGLQFPNYSSELNVNALELDDSALYLCASSTPAGPSNYGYTFGSGTRLTVV.

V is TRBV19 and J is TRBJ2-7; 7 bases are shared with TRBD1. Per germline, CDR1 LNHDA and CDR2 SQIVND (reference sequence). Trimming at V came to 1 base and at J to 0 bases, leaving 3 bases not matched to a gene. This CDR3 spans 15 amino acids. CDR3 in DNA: TGTGCCAGTAGTATAGTCGAGGGGGCCTCCTACGAGCAGTACTTC. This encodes CASSIVEGASYEQYF.

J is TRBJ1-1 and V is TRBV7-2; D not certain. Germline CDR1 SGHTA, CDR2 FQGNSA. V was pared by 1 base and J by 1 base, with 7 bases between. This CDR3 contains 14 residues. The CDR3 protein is CASSLGPSNTEAFF. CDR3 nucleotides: TGTGCCAGCAGCTTAGGGCCATCGAACACTGAAGCTTTCTTT. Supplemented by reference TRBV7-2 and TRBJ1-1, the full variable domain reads GAGVSQSPSNKVTEKGKDVELRCDPISGHTALYWYRQSLGQGLEFLIYFQGNSAPDKSGLPSDRFSAERTGGSVSTLTIQRTQQEDSAVYLCASSLGPSNTEAFFGQGTRLTVV.

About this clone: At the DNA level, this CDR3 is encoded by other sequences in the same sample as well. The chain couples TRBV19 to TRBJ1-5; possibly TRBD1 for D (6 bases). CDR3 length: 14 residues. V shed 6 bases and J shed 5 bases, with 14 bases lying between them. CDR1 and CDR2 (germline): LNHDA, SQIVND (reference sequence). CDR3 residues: CASSLGQQDQPQHF. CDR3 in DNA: TGTGCCAGTAGCCTAGGACAGCAGGATCAGCCCCAGCATTTT.

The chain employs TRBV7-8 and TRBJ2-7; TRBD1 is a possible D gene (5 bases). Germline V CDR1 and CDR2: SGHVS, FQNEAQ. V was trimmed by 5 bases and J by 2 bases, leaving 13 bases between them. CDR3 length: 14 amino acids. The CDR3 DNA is TGTGCCAGCAGCCCGAAGACAGAAACCTACGAGCAGTACTTC. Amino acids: CASSPKTETYEQYF.